This is a list of T cell receptor beta chains from one sample in a study of T cell responses to AZD1222 COVID-19 vaccine. The assay was immunoSEQ multiplex PCR, and TCRdb's table has in-frame clones only and misses some. Counted here are over 110,000 clones, 85% to 95% occurring once; the ten biggest clones make up roughly 5%. The sample in question was peripheral blood, obtained on day 0 of AZD1222 vaccination. The source of these receptors is an adult in good health. Both conserved end residues are part of each CDR3. The D gene is left open where the match is weak. Size is omitted from some rows. Given values are once, few, many or a class for expanded clones.

abundance | j_gene | v_gene | d_gene | CDR3nt | CDR3aa
NA | TRBJ1-1 | TRBV19 | TRBD1 | TGTGCCACCACGACAGGGGGCGGGAACACTGAAGCTTTCTTT | CATTTGGGNTEAFF
NA | TRBJ2-1 | TRBV18 | TRBD1 | TGTGCCAGCTCACTCGGGACAGGTACTGGGGATGAGCAGTTCTTC | CASSLGTGTGDEQFF
NA | TRBJ2-3 | TRBV7-2 | TRBD2 | TGTGCCAGCAGCCCCTGGACTAGCGGGGGGCTAGGACCGCAGTATTTT | CASSPWTSGGLGPQYF
NA | TRBJ1-2 | TRBV5-1 | NA | TGCGCCAGCAGCTTGGACGTAACAGGGAGCTACACCTTC | CASSLDVTGSYTF
NA | TRBJ2-7 | TRBV29-1 | NA | TGCAGCGTTGAATTGCCACACTACGAGCAGTACTTC | CSVELPHYEQYF
NA | TRBJ2-5 | TRBV4-2 | TRBD2 | TGTGCCAGCAGCCAAGATCCCCTAGCGGGAGAGGGGGAGACCCAGTACTTC | CASSQDPLAGEGETQYF
NA | TRBJ2-7 | TRBV9 | NA | TGTGCCAGCAGCGAGAGACTGGTTAACGAGCAGTACTTC | CASSERLVNEQYF
NA | TRBJ2-7 | TRBV21-1 | NA | TGTGCCAGCAGCAAATGCAGGGTTTCGGGCTACGAGCAGTACTTC | CASSKCRVSGYEQYF
NA | TRBJ2-7 | TRBV4-1 | TRBD2 | TGCGCCAGCAGCCGTACGGTTAGCGGGGGGCCCGGTAGCTCCTACGAGCAGTACTTC | CASSRTVSGGPGSSYEQYF
NA | TRBJ2-1 | TRBV7-9 | NA | TGTGCCAGCAGCTTAGTTCTCACCACTTACAATGAGCAGTTCTTC | CASSLVLTTYNEQFF
NA | TRBJ2-2 | TRBV7-2 | NA | TGTGCCAGCAGCTTAAGCGCGGGTATCACCGGGGAGCTGTTTTTT | CASSLSAGITGELFF
NA | TRBJ2-2 | TRBV5-1 | NA | TGCGCCAGCAGCGCGGGCCAGGGGGGCACCGGGGAGCTGTTTTTT | CASSAGQGGTGELFF
once | TRBJ2-3 | TRBV7-2 | NA | TGTGCCAGCAGCTTGAGCAATTCAGATACGCAGTATTTT | CASSLSNSDTQYF
NA | TRBJ2-5 | TRBV7-8 | TRBD1 | TGTGCCAGCAGCTTGGGACAGCAAGAGACCCAGTACTTC | CASSLGQQETQYF
NA | TRBJ2-1 | TRBV3-1/TRBV3-2 | TRBD2 | TGTGCCAGCAGCCAACCCCGACTAGCGGGGGACAATGAGCAGTTCTTC | CASSQPRLAGDNEQFF
NA | TRBJ2-7 | TRBV10-3 | NA | TGTGCCATCAGTGAAACCGGGACGTCCTACGAGCAGTACTTC | CAISETGTSYEQYF
NA | TRBJ1-1 | TRBV3-1/TRBV3-2 | TRBD1 | TGTGCCAGCAGCCAACTTGGACAGGGAAAAACTGAAGCTTTCTTT | CASSQLGQGKTEAFF
NA | TRBJ2-5 | TRBV7-8 | NA | TGTGCCAGCAGCTTAATAGCGGCGGTTCCGGGGACCCAGTACTTC | CASSLIAAVPGTQYF
NA | TRBJ1-4 | TRBV18 | NA | TGTGCCAGCTCACCGGGGGATTCGAATGAAAAACTGTTTTTT | CASSPGDSNEKLFF
NA | TRBJ2-7 | TRBV2 | NA | TGTGCCAGCAGTGAAGCGCTGATAGGGTATGGGGGCTACGAGCAGTACTTC | CASSEALIGYGGYEQYF
NA | TRBJ1-2 | TRBV28 | NA | TGTGCCAGCAGTTGGGACGGGCATGGCTACACCTTC | CASSWDGHGYTF
NA | TRBJ1-5 | TRBV6-2/TRBV6-3 | TRBD1 | TGTGCCAGCAGCGCGACAGGGCAGCCCCAGCATTTT | CASSATGQPQHF
NA | TRBJ2-5 | TRBV6-2/TRBV6-3 | TRBD2 | TGTGCCAGCAGTTACGACGTTGGGACTAGCGGGGAAGAGACCCAGTACTTC | CASSYDVGTSGEETQYF
NA | TRBJ2-7 | TRBV14 | NA | TGTGCCAGCAGCCAAGATCCGGGCCTCTACGAGCAGTACTTC | CASSQDPGLYEQYF
NA | TRBJ1-1 | TRBV27 | NA | TGTGCCAGCAGAACTTCCGGGGGGGCTGAAGCTTTCTTT | CASRTSGGAEAFF
NA | TRBJ1-6 | TRBV6-5 | NA | TGTGCCAGCAGTAAAACGCGGGACTTTCATTCACCCCTCCACTTT | CASSKTRDFHSPLHF
NA | TRBJ2-5 | TRBV12-5 | TRBD1 | TGTGCTAGTGGCCTGGGACAGAACCAAGAGACCCAGTACTTC | CASGLGQNQETQYF
NA | TRBJ1-2 | TRBV27 | NA | TGTGCCAGCAGTCGGCGGGGGGGCTACGGCTACACCTTC | CASSRRGGYGYTF
NA | TRBJ2-1 | TRBV21-1 | NA | TGTGCCAGCAGCAAAGTTTGGTCAAGGGGGACCTACAATGAGCAGTTCTTC | CASSKVWSRGTYNEQFF
NA | TRBJ1-2 | TRBV28 | NA | TGTGCCAGCAGTTTAAGTAACTATGGCTACACCTTC | CASSLSNYGYTF
NA | TRBJ2-2 | TRBV27 | TRBD2 | TGTGCCACTAGGACGGGAGGAACCGGGGAGCTGTTTTTT | CATRTGGTGELFF
NA | TRBJ1-1 | TRBV6-5 | NA | TGTGCCAGCAGCCACAGGGTGAACACTGAAGCTTTCTTT | CASSHRVNTEAFF
NA | TRBJ2-5 | TRBV4-2 | NA | TGTGCCAGCAGCCCTTCAGCCGGGCAAGGGGAGACCCAGTACTTC | CASSPSAGQGETQYF
NA | TRBJ2-5 | TRBV6-2/TRBV6-3 | NA | TGTGCCAGCAGTTACTCTTTCTTCTGGGAGACCCAGTACTTC | CASSYSFFWETQYF
NA | TRBJ1-2 | TRBV6-5 | NA | TGTGCCAGCAGTTACCGGAACGGGGGGGGCTACACCTTC | CASSYRNGGGYTF
NA | TRBJ2-3 | TRBV5-1 | NA | TGCGCCAGCAGCCGAGGGAGAGCCGGGTCTTACACAGATACGCAGTATTTT | CASSRGRAGSYTDTQYF
NA | TRBJ1-2 | TRBV29-1 | NA | TGCAGCGTTGAAGTTGGGGCGAGCTATGGCTACACCTTC | CSVEVGASYGYTF
NA | TRBJ2-1 | TRBV11-2 | NA | TGTGCCAGCACCCACACCCCAGAGGCAGGTGCCTACAATGAGCAGTTCTTC | CASTHTPEAGAYNEQFF
NA | TRBJ2-5 | TRBV6-5 | TRBD2 | TGTGCCAGCGGGACTAGCGGGAGGCGTGAGACCCAGTACTTC | CASGTSGRRETQYF
NA | TRBJ2-2 | TRBV7-9 | NA | TGTGCCAGCAGCTTAGAATTCGGGGAGCTGTTTTTT | CASSLEFGELFF
NA | TRBJ1-2 | TRBV7-2 | TRBD1 | TGTGCCAGCAGCCCCCGCGCGACAGGGGGCGTATTCTATGGCTACACCTTC | CASSPRATGGVFYGYTF
once | TRBJ1-1 | TRBV12-3/TRBV12-4 | NA | TGTGCCAGCAGTTTTAAGAGGAACACTGAAGCTTTCTTT | CASSFKRNTEAFF
NA | TRBJ1-2 | TRBV6-1 | NA | TGTGCCAGCAGTGAAGGGCGGCCTATCGGTGGCTACACCTTC | CASSEGRPIGGYTF
NA | TRBJ1-5 | TRBV27 | TRBD1 | TGTGCCAGCAGTTTGGGACAGTCCAATCAGCCCCAGCATTTT | CASSLGQSNQPQHF